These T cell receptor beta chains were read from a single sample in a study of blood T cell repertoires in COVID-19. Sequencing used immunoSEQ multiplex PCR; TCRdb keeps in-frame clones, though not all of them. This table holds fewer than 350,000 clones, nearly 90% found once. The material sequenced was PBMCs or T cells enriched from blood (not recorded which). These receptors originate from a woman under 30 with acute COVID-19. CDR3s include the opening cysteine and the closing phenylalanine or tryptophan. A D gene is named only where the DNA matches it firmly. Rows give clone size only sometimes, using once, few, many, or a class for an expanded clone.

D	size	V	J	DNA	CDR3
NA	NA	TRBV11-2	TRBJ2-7	TGTGCCAGCAGCTTACGGCCAGACTCGGACTACGAGCAGTACTTC	CASSLRPDSDYEQYF
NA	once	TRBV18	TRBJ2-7	TGTGCCAGCTCACCGACAGGAACCTCCTACGAGCAGTACTTC	CASSPTGTSYEQYF
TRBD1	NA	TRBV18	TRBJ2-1	TGTGCCAGCTCACCACCGACAGGGTTAACTTACAATGAGCAGTTCTTC	CASSPPTGLTYNEQFF
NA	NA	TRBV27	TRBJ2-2	TGTGCCAGCAGTTTAATTGGAGGGACCGGGGAGCTGTTTTTT	CASSLIGGTGELFF
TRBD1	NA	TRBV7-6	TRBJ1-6	TGTGCCAGCAGCTTAAGGACAGGGCTTAATAATTCACCCCTCCACTTT	CASSLRTGLNNSPLHF
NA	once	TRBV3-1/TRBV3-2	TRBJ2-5	TGTGCCAGCAGCCAAACAGTACAGGTGACCCAGTACTTC	CASSQTVQVTQYF
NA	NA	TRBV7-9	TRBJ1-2	TGTGCCAGCAGCTTAGCGCGGACGGGGGAGGGCTACACCTTC	CASSLARTGEGYTF
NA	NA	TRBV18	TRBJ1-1	TGTGCCAGCTCACGGAACTGGGGGGGACGGGGAAGTGACACTGAAGCTTTCTTT	CASSRNWGGRGSDTEAFF
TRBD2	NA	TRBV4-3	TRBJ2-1	TGCGCCAGCAGCCAGGGGACTAGCACATACAATGAGCAGTTCTTC	CASSQGTSTYNEQFF
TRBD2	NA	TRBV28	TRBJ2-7	TGTGCCAGCAGCCGGGGGACTAGCGGGAGGGCGGAGCAGTACTTC	CASSRGTSGRAEQYF
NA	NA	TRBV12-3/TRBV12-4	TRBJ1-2	TGTGCCAGCAGTTTCCTCGGGGATTATGGCTACACCTTC	CASSFLGDYGYTF
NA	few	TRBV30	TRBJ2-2	TGTGCCCGAGGGTATCCCGGGGAGCTGTTTTTT	CARGYPGELFF
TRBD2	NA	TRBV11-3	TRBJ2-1	TGTGCCAGCAGCTTAAAGACTTCCGGGACTAGCGTGAGAGATGAGCAGTTCTTC	CASSLKTSGTSVRDEQFF
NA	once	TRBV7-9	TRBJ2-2	TGTGCCAGCAGCTTAGTCCTAGTTTCTGGGGAGCTGTTTTTT	CASSLVLVSGELFF
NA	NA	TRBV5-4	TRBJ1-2	TGTGCCAGCAGCTTGGGCGGGCCTGGAGCTTTTGGCTACACCTTC	CASSLGGPGAFGYTF
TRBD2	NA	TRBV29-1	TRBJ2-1	TGCAGCGTGCTAAGACTAGCGGGGAGCTCCTACAATGAGCAGTTCTTC	CSVLRLAGSSYNEQFF
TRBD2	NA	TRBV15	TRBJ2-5	TGTGCCACAGAAGGGCTAGCGGAAGAGACCCAGTACTTC	CATEGLAEETQYF
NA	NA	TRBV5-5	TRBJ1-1	TGTGCCAGCAGCTTACCGGGACAAGAAGCTTTCTTT	CASSLPGQEAFF
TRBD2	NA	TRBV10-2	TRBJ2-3	TGCGCCAGCAGTGGGGCTAGCGGGAGAACAGATACGCAGTATTTT	CASSGASGRTDTQYF
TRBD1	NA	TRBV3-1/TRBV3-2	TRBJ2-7	TGTGCCAGCACCAGAGGACAGGGGGGGACCTACGAGCAGTACTTC	CASTRGQGGTYEQYF
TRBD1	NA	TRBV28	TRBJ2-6	TGTGCCAGCAGTCCCCTTGGGGGACAGGGAGCCGGGGCCAACGTCCTGACTTTC	CASSPLGGQGAGANVLTF
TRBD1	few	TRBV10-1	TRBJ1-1	TGCGCCAGCAGTACTACTCGGTCCGCGTTGACAGGGTTTGCTGAAGCTTTCTTT	CASSTTRSALTGFAEAFF
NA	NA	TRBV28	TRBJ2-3	TGTGCCAGCCATACCCTCTCGTTGAGGAGGCTTTCCACAGATACGCAGTATTTT	CASHTLSLRRLSTDTQYF
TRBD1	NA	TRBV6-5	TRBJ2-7	TGTGCCAGCAGACTAAGGACAGGGACCGACGAGCAGTACTTC	CASRLRTGTDEQYF
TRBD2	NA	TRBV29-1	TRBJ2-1	TGCAGCGTTGAGAGCGGGAGCTCCTACAATGAGCAGTTCTTC	CSVESGSSYNEQFF
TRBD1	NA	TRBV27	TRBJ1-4	TGTGCCAGCAGCCCCGACAGGGAATCGAATGAAAAACTGTTTTTT	CASSPDRESNEKLFF
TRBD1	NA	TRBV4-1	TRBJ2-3	TGCGCCAGCAGCCAAGTAGGCCTTGGGACAGGGAGCACAGATACGCAGTATTTT	CASSQVGLGTGSTDTQYF
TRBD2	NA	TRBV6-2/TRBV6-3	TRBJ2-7	TGTGCCAGCAGTTCCGGGCTCCGTGGGCTAGCGGGAGGCGTCTACGAGCAGTACTTC	CASSSGLRGLAGGVYEQYF
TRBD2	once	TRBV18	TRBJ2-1	TGTGCCAGCTCACCACAGGGGACTAGCGGGGCCAGCTCCTACAATGAGCAGTTCTTC	CASSPQGTSGASSYNEQFF
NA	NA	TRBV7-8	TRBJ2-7	TGTGCCAGCAGCCCGATAGCGACCTACGAGCAGTACTTC	CASSPIATYEQYF
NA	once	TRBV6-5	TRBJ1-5	TGTGCCAGCAGTTACGGGCAGGGCTCTGGGCCCCAGCATTTT	CASSYGQGSGPQHF
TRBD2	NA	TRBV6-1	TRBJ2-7	TGTGCCAGCAGTGAAAACCCGGCTAGCGGTAGCAAGTACTTC	CASSENPASGSKYF
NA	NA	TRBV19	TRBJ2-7	TGTGCCAGTAAGAGTAGCGGAGACCACTACGAGCAGTACTTC	CASKSSGDHYEQYF
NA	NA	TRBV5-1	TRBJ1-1	TGCGCCAGCAGATCTGCAATGACAGGCCACACTGAAGCTTTCTTT	CASRSAMTGHTEAFF
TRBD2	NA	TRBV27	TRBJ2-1	TGTGCCAGCAGTTTAGTTTGGACTAGCGGCCCCAATGAGCAGTTCTTC	CASSLVWTSGPNEQFF
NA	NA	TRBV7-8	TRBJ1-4	TGTGCCAGCAGCTCCCGTGTTTTACAGGGAAGGGAAAAACTGTTTTTT	CASSSRVLQGREKLFF
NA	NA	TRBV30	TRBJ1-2	TGTGCCTGGAGTGTATCCCAAGGCTACACCTTC	CAWSVSQGYTF
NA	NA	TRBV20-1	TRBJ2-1	TGCAGTGGGTTAGCAAGCAATGAGCAGTTCTTC	CSGLASNEQFF
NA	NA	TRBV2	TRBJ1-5	TGTGCCAGCAGAATGGGGACAACGGGCAATCAGCCCCAGCATTTT	CASRMGTTGNQPQHF
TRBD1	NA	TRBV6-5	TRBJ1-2	TGTGCCAGCAGTTACACTGGACAGGGGGCAGGCTACACCTTC	CASSYTGQGAGYTF
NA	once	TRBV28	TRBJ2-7	TGTGCCAGCAGGCTCCGGGGTTACGAGCAGTACTTC	CASRLRGYEQYF
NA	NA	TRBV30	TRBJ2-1	TGTGCCTGGAGTGTCGGGTCTGGGAATGAGCAGTTCTTC	CAWSVGSGNEQFF